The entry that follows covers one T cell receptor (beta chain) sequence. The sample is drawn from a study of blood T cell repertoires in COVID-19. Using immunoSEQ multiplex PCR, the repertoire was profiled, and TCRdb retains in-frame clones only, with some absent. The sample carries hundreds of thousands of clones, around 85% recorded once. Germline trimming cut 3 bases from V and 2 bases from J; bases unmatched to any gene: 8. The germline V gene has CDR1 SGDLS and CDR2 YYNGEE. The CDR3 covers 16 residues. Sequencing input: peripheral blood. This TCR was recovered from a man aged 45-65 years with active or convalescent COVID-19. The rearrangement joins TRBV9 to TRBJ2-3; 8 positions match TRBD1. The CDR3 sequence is CASSDYRTGITDTQYF. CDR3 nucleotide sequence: TGTGCCAGCAGCGATTATCGGACAGGGATCACAGATACGCAGTATTTT.